This T cell receptor (beta chain) was captured in a study of blood T cell repertoires in COVID-19. This clone came up once. The assay was immunoSEQ multiplex PCR, and TCRdb's table has in-frame clones only and misses some. The sample has around 190,000 clones, 75% to 85% seen once; the top ten hold approximately 9.2%. Per germline, CDR1 SGHAT and CDR2 FQNNGV. V lost 5 bases, J lost 10 bases, and 11 bases lay in between. The CDR3 has 11 residues. The chain uses TRBV11-2 and TRBJ2-5; tentatively, D is TRBD2 (6 bases). This receptor was taken from a middle-aged man who had recovered from COVID-19. What was sequenced was PBMCs or T cells enriched from blood (not recorded which). CDR3 sequence: CASSRFGGQYF. The DNA of the CDR3 is TGTGCCAGCAGCCGATTCGGGGGCCAGTACTTC.